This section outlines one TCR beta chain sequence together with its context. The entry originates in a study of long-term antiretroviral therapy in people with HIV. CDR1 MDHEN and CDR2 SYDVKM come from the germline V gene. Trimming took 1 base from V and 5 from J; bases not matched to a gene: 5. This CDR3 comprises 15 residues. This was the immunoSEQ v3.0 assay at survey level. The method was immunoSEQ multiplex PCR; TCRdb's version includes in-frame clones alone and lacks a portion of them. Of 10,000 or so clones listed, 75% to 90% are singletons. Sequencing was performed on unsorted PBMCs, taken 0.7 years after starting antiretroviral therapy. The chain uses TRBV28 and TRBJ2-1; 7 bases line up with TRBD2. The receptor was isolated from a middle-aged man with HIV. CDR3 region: CASSLLGEGNNEQFF. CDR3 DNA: TGTGCCAGCAGTTTATTGGGGGAGGGAAACAATGAGCAGTTCTTC.